Sequencing of this T cell receptor beta chain was carried out in a study of T cells after yellow fever vaccination. The study's findings and limits: Although most clonotypes did not, a small share appeared in both CD4 and CD8 compartments.

TCRdb analysed the 5' RACE reads with MiXCR anew, one entry per CDR3 protein. The sample lists 250,000 to 400,000 distinct CDR3 sequences, around 4.3% occurring once. There are many counts of this clonotype. The antigen is unknown. V shed 5 bases and J shed 7 bases, with 12 bases lying between them. Germline lookup yields CDR1 SEHNR and CDR2 FQNEAQ (reference sequence). There are 14 residues in the CDR3. This receptor was obtained from a man aged 18-30 years who received the YFV17D yellow fever vaccine. The chain joins TRBV7-9 to TRBJ1-6; a possible D gene is TRBD1 (6 bases). The sample in question was PBMCs, obtained 15 days after the yellow fever booster vaccination. The CDR3 DNA follows: TGTGCCAGCAGCCTGGGAGGGGGAAATTCACCCCTCCACTTT. This gives the protein CASSLGGGNSPLHF.